This T cell receptor beta chain was documented in a study of follicular helper T cells after annual influenza vaccination (TCRdb year 2017). Concerning the study at large: Blood was drawn on days 0, 7 and 28 after each seasonal influenza vaccination. To look at recall of cTfh clones, some subjects were tracked through successive annual vaccinations covering the 2013-2014, 2014-2015 and 2015-2016 seasons. The 2013-2014 samples were cryopreserved, while the 2015 samples were processed right after collection. Multi-year samples were obtained from 6 or 7 subjects, with two vaccination seasons covered for a few subjects and three seasons covered for two subjects. One week after vaccination, a second recruited cohort of approximately twelve subjects (Table S1) displayed a similar ICOS+CD38+ cTfh response.

In the case of this clone: Its antigen has not been determined. Base-call qualities are not available, and no considerably larger clone is one nucleotide away.

Trimming costs V 2 bases and J 1 base, and their ends lie 11 bases apart. The germline V gene sets CDR1 to SNHLY and CDR2 to FYNNEI. The CDR3 measures 15 amino acids from cysteine to phenylalanine. Only CDR3 DNA remains: 45 bases, in frame from the first base. Broad study findings and their caveats: Day 7 ICOS+CD38+ clones were most often found later in ICOS-CD38- cTfh, suggesting that subset may serve as a memory reservoir. A recurrent oligoclonal ICOS+CD38+ cTfh response containing tetramer and AIM influenza-specific clonotypes was recalled by successive annual vaccinations. ICOS+CD38+ cTfh clonality correlated with the frequency of that population, and its change correlated with the change in circulating plasmablast frequency. Because only about 10-20% of the analyzed cells gave productive TCRB sequences, there was no way to sample rare clonotypes.

In light of the paper, this sample's time point label describes: 2015-2016 season, 7 days after influenza vaccination. TCRB sequencing was used to follow sorted CD4 subsets from the blood of adults before and after they were given the seasonal inactivated influenza vaccine (Fluvarix). Subjects were considered eligible if community-dwelling and if influenza vaccine had not been received in the prior 6 months. Exclusions included influenza vaccine contraindications, substance abuse, HIV/AIDS, active malignancy, immunomodulatory medication and active illness such as respiratory infection. At each time point, about 35 to 110 mL of blood was collected. Circulating Tfh were defined as non-naive CD4+CXCR5+PD-1+ cells and sorted into ICOS+CD38+ and ICOS-CD38- fractions. Either Ficoll-Paque PLUS or SepMate separation was used to isolate PBMC. Before DNA was extracted, the cell subsets were sorted from PBMC using a BD FACS Aria.

Preparation of the library involved the immunoSEQ multiplex PCR assay. Adaptive Biotechnologies carried out TCRB amplification, library preparation, sequencing and preliminary bioinformatics at Survey level resolution. For TCRB sequencing, genomic DNA from sorted cTfh populations was amplified by multiplex PCR. The original pipeline was this. Clonality was calculated in R as 1 minus normalized Shannon entropy, and the Gini index was computed with the R package ineq. To get the overlap score, the summed counts of shared sequences were divided by the total counts of all sequences in both of the compared samples. The significance of shared clonotypes was tested with Fisher's exact test, assuming a theoretical repertoire of 10^7 TCRB sequences. The clones in this table, taken by TCRdb from immuneACCESS, are in-frame only. Not every clone is retained; where verified, under half of the shortfall comes from an unresolved V gene, and the cause of the rest is unknown. V and J calls and clone size are those listed in that table; D and trimming were worked out from the DNA. This sample lists roughly 7,900 clones; approximately 83% were detected once. 1.6% of the sample lies in the top ten.

The rearrangement joined TRBV2 to TRBJ1-1; there is no confident call for the D gene. The clonotype was recovered from an adult who received the influenza vaccine. Specimen: CXCR5+ CD38- circulating T follicular helper cells from blood, collected 7 days after influenza vaccination. The cell subset or site label, as the study defines it: circulating Tfh, non-naive CD4+CXCR5+PD-1+ (ICOS+CD38+ or ICOS-CD38-). The CDR3 protein: CASSELPRRNTEAFF. In nucleotides, the sequence is TGTGCCAGCAGTGAATTACCGCGAAGGAACACTGAAGCTTTCTTT.